Shown below are 27 T cell receptor beta chains from a single sample sequenced in a study of identical twins. TCRdb analysed the 5' RACE reads with MiXCR anew, one entry per CDR3 protein. The table includes 450,000 to 500,000 distinct CDR3 sequences, roughly an eighth detected once. The data also belong to a second study, concerning yellow fever vaccine responses in identical twins.

Specimen: CD4+ T cells sorted from blood. These TCRs come from a woman between 18 and 29 years old in good health.

In this sample, this clonotype turned up a few times. This chain joins TRBV7-9 and TRBJ2-7; either TRBD1 or TRBD2 may fit D (6 bases each). The V end lost 4 bases, the J end lost 6 bases, and 13 bases lay between the germline ends. The CDR3 sequence is 13 residues long. From germline, CDR1 is SEHNR and CDR2 FQNEAQ (reference sequence). The CDR3 here is CASSSRGEIEQYF. In nucleotides, the CDR3 is TGTGCCAGCAGCTCAAGGGGGGAAATCGAGCAGTACTTC.

The table lists this clonotype with a few counts. V is TRBV7-8 and J is TRBJ2-1; tentatively, D is TRBD1 (5 bases). CDR1 SGHVS and CDR2 FQNEAQ come from the germline V gene. The V gene lost 4 bases and the J gene lost 6 bases, with 19 bases spanning the gap. The CDR3 extends over 16 amino acids. The CDR3 reads CASSSTSRVPSNEQFF. In DNA, the CDR3 is TGTGCCAGCAGCTCTACCTCCAGGGTTCCTAGCAATGAGCAGTTCTTC.

This clonotype has ten or more counts. V usage is TRBV3-1 and J usage is TRBJ2-3, with D possibly being TRBD1 (6 bases). Germline CDR1 is LGHDT and CDR2 is YNNKEL (reference sequence). This CDR3 is 17 amino acids long. With 0 bases removed from V and 0 bases from J, the gap between germline ends came to 13 bases. CDR3: CASSQESTGYSTDTQYF. Written as DNA, the CDR3 is TGTGCCAGCAGCCAAGAGAGTACAGGGTACAGCACAGATACGCAGTATTTT.

The chain combines TRBV4-3 with TRBJ2-7; a weak D match, TRBD2 (6 bases). CDR1 and CDR2 (germline): LGHNA, YSLEER. V dropped 2 bases and J dropped 4 bases, with 21 bases sitting between them. The CDR3 contains 17 residues. Written as DNA, the CDR3 is TGCGCCAGCAGCCAATGGTCCACTCCCCGGGAGTCGTACGAGCAGTACTTC. Translated: CASSQWSTPRESYEQYF.

This clonotype was found a few times. The chain recombines TRBV7-9 with TRBJ2-1, with 7 bases matching TRBD1. CDR1 is SEHNR and CDR2 is FQNEAQ in the germline V gene (reference sequence). V gave up 4 bases and J gave up 3 bases; unmatched junction bases: 6. The CDR3 has 15 amino acids. CDR3 sequence: CASSSPGQNYNEQFF. Written as DNA, the CDR3 is TGTGCCAGCAGCTCACCGGGACAGAACTACAATGAGCAGTTCTTC.

This clonotype has only a few counts. CDR3 DNA: TGTGCCAGCAGCTTGTACCACACAGATACGCAGTATTTT. Translating gives CASSLYHTDTQYF. J is TRBJ2-3 and V is TRBV7-2, with D uncertain. CDR3 length: 13 residues. CDR1 is SGHTA, CDR2 FQGNSA, per germline. Trimming removed 3 bases from V and 2 bases from J, with 6 bases in between.

Ten or more counts support this clonotype. V gene TRBV5-1 combines with J gene TRBJ2-1, with 9 bases aligning to TRBD1. The germline V gene has CDR1 SGHRS and CDR2 YFSETQ. This CDR3 region has 16 residues. V was clipped by 4 bases and J by 9 bases; unmatched bases: 14. Here the CDR3 reads CASSLRQGEFMGEQFF. The CDR3 DNA reads as TGCGCCAGCAGCCTCCGACAGGGGGAGTTTATGGGTGAGCAGTTCTTC.

This clonotype has just a few counts. The chain carries TRBV21-1 and TRBJ1-1; TRBD1 is taken as the D call from the table, unchecked against the DNA. TRBV21-1 is tagged as a pseudogene. The CDR3 runs to 18 residues. CDR3 DNA sequence: TGTGCCAGCAGCAACCCCCGGGACGGCCAACGAATGAACACTGAAGCTTTCTTT. This encodes CASSNPRDGQRMNTEAFF.

The chain combines TRBV7-9 with TRBJ2-5, with D possibly TRBD2 on 6 matching bases. Germline V gene lookup returns CDR1 SEHNR and CDR2 FQNEAQ (reference sequence). The CDR3 is 13 amino acids. Trimming pared 6 bases from V and 5 bases from J, leaving 13 bases between. CDR3 bases: TGTGCCAGCAGACAAAGGAGGGTGGAGACCCAGTACTTC. Protein product: CASRQRRVETQYF.

This clonotype has more than one count but fewer than ten. The chain employs TRBV12-3 or TRBV12-4 and TRBJ2-7; D is uncertain. V lost 6 bases to trimming and J lost 7 bases, with 16 bases between them. The CDR3 spans 13 residues. CDR3 amino acids: CASRGQGPGEQYF. The CDR3 DNA reads TGTGCCAGCAGGGGCCAAGGACCTGGTGAGCAGTACTTC.

In this sample, this clonotype turned up a few times. The gene calls are TRBV27 and TRBJ2-1; 7 bases are a match to TRBD2. The CDR3 extends over 18 amino acids. With 3 bases clipped from V and 3 bases from J, the junction kept 14 bases outside the gene matches. CDR1 is MNHEY and CDR2 is SMNVEV in the germline V gene (reference sequence). CDR3 loop: CASSFIVSGTSIYNEQFF. The CDR3 DNA reads TGTGCCAGCAGTTTTATTGTCAGCGGGACTTCTATCTACAATGAGCAGTTCTTC.

This clonotype came up a few times. The rearrangement joins TRBV21-1 to TRBJ1-2; TRBD1 was called by the table and not checked on the DNA. TRBV21-1 counts as a pseudogene. The CDR3 has 14 residues. The CDR3 reads CASSACGFLYGYTF. In nucleotides, the CDR3 is TGTGCCAGCAGCGCCTGTGGCTTCCTCTATGGCTACACCTTC.

V usage is TRBV6-5 and J usage is TRBJ2-5, with 12 bases lining up with TRBD2. V lost 2 bases and J lost 3; bases outside the gene matches: 4. The CDR3 runs 16 residues. Germline CDR1 reads MNHEY; CDR2 reads SVGAGI. The CDR3 bases are TGTGCCAGCAGTTACCAAGGACTAGCGGGGAAAGAGACCCAGTACTTC. Translating it yields CASSYQGLAGKETQYF.

This clonotype has a count of ten or more. The gene calls are TRBV4-3 and TRBJ1-2; D remains ambiguous. With 0 bases removed from V and 10 bases from J, the gap between germline ends came to 21 bases. This CDR3 region has 16 residues. Germline-derived CDR1 and CDR2 are LGHNA and YSLEER. CDR3 residues: CASSQDSNPAHSPYTF. The CDR3 DNA reads TGCGCCAGCAGCCAAGATAGCAACCCGGCCCACAGCCCCTACACCTTC.

This clonotype was observed a few times. CDR3 protein: CASRIAGSSYEQYF. CDR3 bases: TGTGCCAGCAGAATAGCGGGGAGCTCCTACGAGCAGTACTTC. The chain links TRBV6-2 or TRBV6-3 to TRBJ2-7, with 8 bases fitting TRBD2. The length of the CDR3 is 14 residues. The germline CDR1 and CDR2 sequences are MNHEY and SVGEGT. V shed 6 bases, J shed 0 bases, and the junction held 4 bases outside the gene matches.

The table lists this clonotype with a few counts. This rearrangement joins TRBV5-1 to TRBJ2-1; 8 bases fit TRBD1. Germline V gives CDR1 SGHRS, CDR2 YFSETQ. With V trimmed by 1 base and J by 7 bases, 7 bases remained unmatched. There are 15 residues in the CDR3. Here the CDR3 DNA reads TGCGCCAGCAGCTTGATGGCAGGGGGCCAAAATGAGCAGTTCTTC. Its translation: CASSLMAGGQNEQFF.

For this clonotype: The germline gene is not matched at one end of the junction; a read error may be the cause. This chain joins TRBV12-3 or TRBV12-4 and TRBJ2-7; tentatively, D is TRBD2 (5 bases). CDR3 length: 12 residues. CDR3 coding DNA: TGTGCCAGCAGAATCCCCCGCCGGACGGGAAACTTC. As protein: CASRIPRRTGNF.

This clonotype showed up many times. The chain recombines TRBV12-3 or TRBV12-4 with TRBJ2-2; 10 bases align to TRBD2. The CDR3 has 15 residues. J gave up 7 bases and V 7 bases, and 9 bases lay outside the gene matches. The CDR3 loop is CASKDASGGGGELFF. CDR3 DNA sequence: TGTGCCAGCAAAGACGCTAGCGGGGGCGGCGGGGAGCTGTTTTTT.

The rearrangement links TRBV7-9 to TRBJ2-5; TRBD2 might be the D (6 bases). The CDR3 has 16 amino acids. Germline V gene sequence: CDR1 SEHNR, CDR2 FQNEAQ (reference sequence). Trimming removed 0 bases from V and 5 bases from J, with 16 bases in between. The CDR3 protein is CASSLALAFPRETQYF. CDR3 nucleotide sequence: TGTGCCAGCAGCTTAGCGCTAGCGTTTCCTAGGGAGACCCAGTACTTC.

This clonotype has only a few counts. The rearrangement uses TRBV18 and TRBJ2-7; weak D call: TRBD1 (6 bases). CDR1 is KGHSH, CDR2 LQKENI, per germline. V was clipped by 3 bases and J by 7 bases, with 16 bases between them. The CDR3 contains 14 residues. The CDR3 sequence is CASSPGHSLGEQYF. Written as DNA, the CDR3 is TGTGCCAGCTCACCGGGACATTCGCTTGGGGAGCAGTACTTC.

This rearrangement joins TRBV30 to TRBJ2-2, with 7 bases that match TRBD2. The trim removed 3 bases at V and 4 bases at J, leaving 8 bases unmatched. The CDR3 spans 15 residues. CDR1 is GTSNPN and CDR2 is SVGIG in the germline V gene (reference sequence). DNA of the CDR3: TGTGCCTGGAGCCACCTGGGAGGGAGCACCGGGGAGCTGTTTTTT. Protein product: CAWSHLGGSTGELFF. The whole variable domain, remainder taken from reference TRBV30 and TRBJ2-2, is SQTIHQWPATLVQPVGSPLSLECTVEGTSNPNLYWYRQAAGRGLQLLFYSVGIGQISSEVPQNLSASRPQDRQFILSSKKLLLSDSGFYLCAWSHLGGSTGELFFGEGSRLTVL.

In this sample, this clonotype turned up a few times. The genes are TRBV10-3 and TRBJ2-3, with D possibly TRBD2 on 5 matching bases. V lost 4 bases and J lost 1, with 6 bases in between. The germline gives CDR1 ENHRY, CDR2 SYGVKD. This CDR3 contains 13 residues. The CDR3 reads CAISGGRTDTQYF. The CDR3 nucleotides read TGTGCCATCAGTGGAGGGCGCACAGATACGCAGTATTTT.

This chain uses TRBV28 with TRBJ2-2, with a possible D match to TRBD1 (5 bases). Trimming cost V 6 bases and J 4 bases, with 15 bases left between them. In germline, CDR1 is MDHEN, CDR2 SYDVKM. The CDR3 is 15 residues long. CDR3 region: CASRLGPAGTGELFF. The CDR3 DNA reads TGTGCCAGCAGACTGGGGCCGGCTGGCACCGGGGAGCTGTTTTTT.

The DNA of the CDR3 is TGTGCCAGCTCAGGGGGCCGGGACAATGAGCAGTTCTTC. Amino acid sequence: CASSGGRDNEQFF. J is TRBJ2-1 and V is TRBV18; D is perhaps TRBD1 (6 bases). Looked up from germline, CDR1 is KGHSH and CDR2 is LQKENI. The V and J ends lost 5 bases and 5 bases respectively, with 10 bases between them. The CDR3 is 13 residues long.

This clonotype appeared many times. The chain uses TRBV29-1 and TRBJ2-7; D is unresolved. Per germline, CDR1 SQVTM and CDR2 ANQGSEA. This CDR3 contains 12 residues. Trimming shortened V by 6 bases and J by 0 bases, and 9 bases separated the two germline ends. The CDR3 DNA sequence: TGCAGCGTCAGCAGGAACTCCTACGAGCAGTACTTC. Protein product: CSVSRNSYEQYF.

This clonotype has a handful of counts. The genes are TRBV5-1 and TRBJ2-7; 8 bases are a match to TRBD1. The ends lost 4 bases at V and 6 bases at J; junction bases unmatched: 12. CDR1 is SGHRS and CDR2 is YFSETQ in the germline V gene. CDR3 size: 15 residues. CDR3 nucleotide sequence: TGCGCCAGCAGCGGACGGACAGGGAATGTTGCCGAGCAGTACTTC. Translation gives CASSGRTGNVAEQYF.

This chain connects TRBV6-5 to TRBJ1-1; D gene ambiguous. This CDR3 has 14 residues. CDR1 is MNHEY, CDR2 SVGAGI, per germline. V was shortened by 4 bases and J by 9 bases, with 18 bases between the two germline ends. DNA for the CDR3: TGTGCCAGCAGTTCGCCGATGGACGGTGTACAAGCTTTCTTT. It is translated as CASSSPMDGVQAFF.